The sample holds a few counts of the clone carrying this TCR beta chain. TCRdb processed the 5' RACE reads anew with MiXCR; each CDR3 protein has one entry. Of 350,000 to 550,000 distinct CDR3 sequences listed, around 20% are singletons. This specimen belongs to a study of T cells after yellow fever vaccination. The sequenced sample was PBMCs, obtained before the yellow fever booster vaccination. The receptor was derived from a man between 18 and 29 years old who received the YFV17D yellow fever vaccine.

The DNA for the CDR3 is TGCAGTGCTAGAGCAGGGGACAATCAGCCCCAGCATTTT. Its protein product is CSARAGDNQPQHF. J is TRBJ1-5 and V is TRBV20-1; a possible D gene is TRBD1 (6 bases). This CDR3 contains 13 residues. V was cut by 1 base and J by 3 bases, with 7 bases left in between. The germline V gene has CDR1 DFQATT and CDR2 SNEGSKA (reference sequence).